Listed below are T cell receptor beta chains from one sample, sequenced in a study of blood T cell repertoires in COVID-19. Libraries were prepared by immunoSEQ multiplex PCR; TCRdb keeps only in-frame clonotypes and omits some of them. This repertoire shows some 86,000 clones, 85% to 95% found once; its top ten account for about 2.5%. Sequenced material: peripheral blood. The receptors originated from a human donor with active COVID-19. The donor label of this sample is uncertain. Each CDR3 is given with its conserved first and last residue. The D gene is left open where the match is weak. Expanded clones get a size class; other rows say once, few or many, or leave the size out.

TRBJ1-3 TRBV7-8 NA NA CASSVRLATGNTIYF TGTGCCAGCAGCGTCCGACTGGCCACAGGAAACACCATATATTTT
TRBJ1-2 TRBV7-3 NA NA CASSPGGRGGYTF TGTGCCAGCAGCCCGGGCGGGCGGGGTGGCTACACCTTC
TRBJ2-1 TRBV6-4 NA NA CASSPGPTNNEQFF TGTGCCAGCAGTCCTGGGCCGACAAACAATGAGCAGTTCTTC
TRBJ2-3 TRBV2 few TRBD2 CASSRGLASDTQYF TGTGCCAGCAGTCGAGGACTAGCTTCAGATACGCAGTATTTT
TRBJ1-4 TRBV28 NA NA CASSQATGPNEKLFF TGTGCCAGCAGCCAAGCGACAGGCCCTAATGAAAAACTGTTTTTT
TRBJ1-5 TRBV6-5 NA NA CASSRGGLRNQPQHF TGTGCCAGCAGTCGCGGGGGGTTGCGCAATCAGCCCCAGCATTTT
TRBJ2-7 TRBV6-1 NA TRBD1 CASSEGQGGSYEQYF TGTGCCAGCAGTGAAGGACAGGGCGGCTCCTACGAGCAGTACTTC
TRBJ1-1 TRBV19 NA NA CASTLQLNTEAFF TGTGCCAGTACTCTACAGTTGAACACTGAAGCTTTCTTT
TRBJ2-3 TRBV9 NA NA CASSVAGTSSSTDTQYF TGTGCCAGCAGCGTAGCAGGGACATCTTCTAGCACAGATACGCAGTATTTT
TRBJ2-5 TRBV6-5 NA TRBD1 CASSYWGQGMETQYF TGTGCCAGCAGTTACTGGGGACAGGGTATGGAGACCCAGTACTTC
TRBJ2-3 TRBV7-6 NA NA CASSPQAADTQYF TGTGCCAGCAGCCCCCAGGCCGCAGATACGCAGTATTTT
TRBJ1-5 TRBV28 NA TRBD1 CASSSPGQGVYQPQHF TGTGCCAGCAGTTCGCCGGGACAGGGGGTGTATCAGCCCCAGCATTTT
TRBJ1-1 TRBV3-1/TRBV3-2 NA NA CASSPAAGVGEAFF TGTGCCAGCAGCCCCGCAGCGGGGGTCGGTGAAGCTTTCTTT
TRBJ1-4 TRBV19 NA NA CASSMNLREKLFF TGTGCCAGTAGTATGAATTTACGGGAAAAACTGTTTTTT
TRBJ2-7 TRBV4-1 NA TRBD1 CASSQNRGPYEQYF TGCGCCAGCAGCCAGAACAGGGGCCCTTACGAGCAGTACTTC
TRBJ2-7 TRBV6-5 NA NA CASSIAASYEQYF TGTGCCAGCAGCATAGCCGCTTCCTACGAGCAGTACTTC
TRBJ1-6 TRBV4-1 NA TRBD1 CASSQEGAGGRPLHF TGCGCCAGCAGCCAAGAAGGGGCAGGGGGACGACCCCTCCACTTT
TRBJ1-5 TRBV6-2/TRBV6-3 NA NA CASSSWGEDQPQHF TGTGCCAGCAGTTCATGGGGGGAGGATCAGCCCCAGCATTTT
TRBJ2-5 TRBV3-1/TRBV3-2 NA TRBD2 CASSQDRRLAGGFQETQYF TGTGCCAGCAGCCAAGACCGGCGGCTAGCGGGGGGCTTTCAAGAGACCCAGTACTTC
TRBJ2-5 TRBV6-2/TRBV6-3 NA TRBD1 CASSPRQGGTQYF TGTGCCAGCAGTCCAAGACAGGGCGGGACCCAGTACTTC
TRBJ2-7 TRBV9 NA NA CASSAKRNSYEQYF TGTGCCAGCAGCGCTAAGCGCAACTCCTACGAGCAGTACTTC
TRBJ2-3 TRBV5-4 NA TRBD1 CASSGHQVTGGDTQYF TGTGCCAGCAGCGGTCACCAAGTGACAGGGGGAGATACGCAGTATTTT
TRBJ2-3 TRBV7-8 once TRBD1 CASSYSRDRATDTQYF TGTGCCAGCAGCTATAGCCGGGACAGGGCCACAGATACGCAGTATTTT
TRBJ2-3 TRBV27 NA TRBD1 CASRARQGYGTDTQYF TGTGCCAGCAGGGCCCGACAGGGATATGGCACAGATACGCAGTATTTT
TRBJ2-7 TRBV15 NA NA CATSSPGQGRYEQYF TGTGCCACCAGCAGTCCGGGGCAGGGGCGCTACGAGCAGTACTTC
TRBJ2-5 TRBV7-2 NA TRBD2 CASSSGSSGGARETQYF TGTGCCAGCAGCTCCGGCAGTAGCGGGGGGGCGCGGGAGACCCAGTACTTC
TRBJ2-7 TRBV4-1 NA TRBD1 CASSHKDRGPYEQYF TGCGCCAGCAGCCATAAGGACAGGGGCCCTTACGAGCAGTACTTC
TRBJ1-1 TRBV5-1 NA NA CASSLSTFGWNTEAFF TGCGCCAGCAGCTTGTCCACATTCGGGTGGAACACTGAAGCTTTCTTT
TRBJ1-1 TRBV28 NA NA CASSLGHLKFEAFF TGTGCCAGCAGTCTCGGACACCTGAAGTTTGAAGCTTTCTTT
TRBJ1-1 TRBV10-3 NA NA CAISDSGGYTEAFF TGTGCCATCAGTGATTCGGGAGGATACACTGAAGCTTTCTTT
TRBJ2-4 TRBV19 NA NA CASRAKNIQYF TGTGCCAGTCGAGCCAAAAACATTCAGTACTTC
TRBJ2-1 TRBV6-5 NA NA CASRYSMVGNEQFF TGTGCCAGCAGGTATTCTATGGTCGGTAATGAGCAGTTCTTC
TRBJ2-3 TRBV14 NA TRBD2 CASSQDQRKGLAGGDTQYF TGTGCCAGCAGCCAAGATCAACGAAAAGGACTAGCGGGGGGCGATACGCAGTATTTT
TRBJ1-5 TRBV7-2 NA NA CASSLVPGSNQPQHF TGTGCCAGCAGCTTAGTACCAGGTAGCAATCAGCCCCAGCATTTT
TRBJ1-2 TRBV5-6 NA TRBD1 CASSYGQGHYGYTF TGTGCCAGCAGTTACGGACAGGGACACTATGGCTACACCTTC
TRBJ1-3 TRBV7-2 NA TRBD1 CASSSGTDGNTIYF TGTGCCAGCAGCTCCGGGACAGATGGAAACACCATATATTTT
TRBJ1-6 TRBV4-1 NA NA CASSQDRRAGWSSPLHF TGCGCCAGCAGCCAAGATCGGAGGGCCGGGTGGAGTTCACCCCTCCACTTT
TRBJ2-7 TRBV5-1 NA TRBD2 CASSSTSGGVYEQYF TGCGCCAGCAGCTCCACTAGCGGGGGGGTGTACGAGCAGTACTTC
TRBJ1-4 TRBV7-2 NA TRBD1 CASSSQGDGKLFF TGTGCCAGCAGCTCCCAGGGGGACGGAAAACTGTTTTTT
TRBJ2-3 TRBV7-2 NA TRBD2 CASSLEWARGVTDTQYF TGTGCCAGCAGCCTAGAGTGGGCGCGGGGGGTCACAGATACGCAGTATTTT
TRBJ1-5 TRBV5-6 NA TRBD1 CASSPSDRGRDQPQHF TGTGCCAGCAGCCCCTCGGACAGGGGGAGGGATCAGCCCCAGCATTTT
TRBJ1-4 TRBV7-9 NA NA CASSLMPGANEKLFF TGTGCCAGCAGCTTAATGCCTGGGGCAAATGAAAAACTGTTTTTT
TRBJ2-5 TRBV19 few NA CASSVGARETQYF TGTGCCAGTAGTGTCGGTGCTAGAGAGACCCAGTACTTC
TRBJ2-7 TRBV2 NA TRBD1 CASSAQGVLGYEQYF TGTGCCAGCAGTGCACAGGGGGTTCTGGGATACGAGCAGTACTTC
TRBJ1-1 TRBV7-2 NA NA CASSSGPGLDAFF TGTGCCAGCAGCTCGGGCCCGGGGTTGGACGCTTTCTTT
TRBJ2-5 TRBV7-2 once NA CASSLDGGGASKTQYF TGTGCCAGCAGCTTAGATGGAGGGGGGGCCTCTAAGACCCAGTACTTC
TRBJ2-5 TRBV7-9 NA NA CASSPGSGRETQYF TGTGCCAGCAGCCCCGGTAGCGGCAGAGAGACCCAGTACTTC
TRBJ2-3 TRBV12-5 medium-sized NA CASGLVVGGAADTQYF TGTGCTAGTGGTTTGGTGGTGGGCGGGGCAGCAGATACGCAGTATTTT
TRBJ1-6 TRBV5-4 NA TRBD1 CASSLQSGGVSPLHF TGTGCCAGCAGCTTGCAGTCAGGGGGTGTTTCACCCCTCCACTTT
TRBJ1-5 TRBV5-4 NA TRBD1 CASSTGTGVNQPQHF TGTGCCAGCAGCACCGGGACAGGGGTAAATCAGCCCCAGCATTTT
TRBJ1-6 TRBV19 NA NA CASSTAGSYNSPLHF TGTGCCAGTTCGACAGCCGGCTCCTATAATTCACCCCTCCACTTT
TRBJ2-7 TRBV14 NA NA CASRVQGGKYF TGTGCCAGCAGGGTACAGGGTGGAAAGTACTTC
TRBJ1-4 TRBV28 NA NA CASSLQQGALEKLFF TGTGCCAGCAGTTTACAACAGGGAGCTTTGGAAAAACTGTTTTTT
TRBJ2-2 TRBV4-2 NA NA CASSQGATLQELFF TGTGCCAGCAGCCAAGGGGCCACGCTCCAGGAGCTGTTTTTT